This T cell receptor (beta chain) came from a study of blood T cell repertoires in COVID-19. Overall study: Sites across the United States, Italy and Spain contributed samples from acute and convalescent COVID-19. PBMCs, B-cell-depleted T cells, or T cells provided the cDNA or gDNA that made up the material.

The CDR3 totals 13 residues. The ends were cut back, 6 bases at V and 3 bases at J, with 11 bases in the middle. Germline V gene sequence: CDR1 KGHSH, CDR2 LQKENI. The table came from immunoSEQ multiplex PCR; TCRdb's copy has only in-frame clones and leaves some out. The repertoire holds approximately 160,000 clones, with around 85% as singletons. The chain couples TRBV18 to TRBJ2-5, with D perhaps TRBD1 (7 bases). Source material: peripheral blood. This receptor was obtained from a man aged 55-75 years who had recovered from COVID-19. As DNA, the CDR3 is TGTGCCAGCTCGCGGGACAGTGAAGAGACCCAGTACTTC. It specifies CASSRDSEETQYF.